A selection of T cell receptor beta chains follows, all from one sample in a study of radiotherapy plus CTLA-4 blockade in lung cancer. The table came from immunoSEQ multiplex PCR; TCRdb's copy has only in-frame clones and leaves some out. In the table there are 40,000 to 50,000 clones, 73% of which are singletons. The sequences come from peripheral blood, collected from a patient treated with radiotherapy plus ipilimumab. Receptors were obtained from a human donor with non-small cell lung cancer who had a complete response to radiotherapy plus ipilimumab. Each CDR3 is given with its conserved first and last residue. A D gene is named only where the DNA matches it firmly. A row's size may be missing; if present it is once, few, many or a size class.

>TRBJ2-7|-|-|TRBV18
TGTGCCAGCTCACGGGGGACAAACGGGGCATCCTACGAGCAGTACTTC
CASSRGTNGASYEQYF
>TRBJ2-2|-|TRBD1|TRBV7-9
TGTGCCAGCGGACAGGGGGATTTCACCGGGGAGCTGTTTTTT
CASGQGDFTGELFF
>TRBJ1-1|-|TRBD1|TRBV5-1
TGCGCCAGCAGGCCAGGGGGTCCGCGAATGAACACTGAAGCTTTCTTT
CASRPGGPRMNTEAFF
>TRBJ2-1|-|-|TRBV10-2
TGCGCCAGCAGACCCGGGTCGGCGGGCCTTAATGAGCAGTTCTTC
CASRPGSAGLNEQFF
>TRBJ2-5|few|-|TRBV6-1
TGTGCCAGCAGACGCTTGGGGGGAATGGCCCAGTACTTC
CASRRLGGMAQYF
>TRBJ2-1|few|TRBD1|TRBV18
TGTGCCAGCTCGCCCGGGACAGGAGGGAGCTACAATGAGCAGTTCTTC
CASSPGTGGSYNEQFF
>TRBJ2-5|-|-|TRBV2
TGTGCCAGCAACAGGGAAGAGACCCAGTACTTC
CASNREETQYF
>TRBJ2-1|-|TRBD1|TRBV7-9
TGTGCCAGCAGCTTAGTAAGGGACAGGACGAATGAGCAGTTCTTC
CASSLVRDRTNEQFF
>TRBJ1-1|-|TRBD1|TRBV6-5
TGTGCCAGCAGTTACTTGACAGGGATGGCTGAAGCTTTCTTT
CASSYLTGMAEAFF
>TRBJ2-7|once|-|TRBV5-6
TGTGCCAGCAGCTTGTTATCCTACGAGCAGTACTTC
CASSLLSYEQYF
>TRBJ1-2|-|-|TRBV5-1
TGCGCCAGCAGCCCCGGGGAAAGGAACTATGGCTACACCTTC
CASSPGERNYGYTF
>TRBJ1-4|-|TRBD1|TRBV5-1
TGCGCCAGCAGCCAGACAGGGGTGACTAATGAAAAACTGTTTTTT
CASSQTGVTNEKLFF
>TRBJ2-2|-|TRBD2|TRBV19
TGTGCCAGTAGTATCCGGGATAGACTAGCGGGAGACACCGGGGAGCTGTTTTTT
CASSIRDRLAGDTGELFF
>TRBJ2-7|-|TRBD1|TRBV28
TGTGCCAGCAGGGTTGACAGGGCTTTCTCCTACGAGCAGTACTTC
CASRVDRAFSYEQYF
>TRBJ2-5|-|TRBD1|TRBV27
TGTGCCAGCAGTTTATTCGCCCCCGGGACAGCAATTCAAGAGACCCAGTACTTC
CASSLFAPGTAIQETQYF
>TRBJ1-2|-|-|TRBV28
TGTGCCAGCAGTGTCTCAGCTAACTATGGCTACACCTTC
CASSVSANYGYTF
>TRBJ2-7|few|-|TRBV28
TGTGCCAGCAGTTTATTCGCCTACGAGCAGTACTTC
CASSLFAYEQYF
>TRBJ2-7|-|-|TRBV7-2
TGTGCCAGCAGCCCAGCGTGGGGGCGCGAGCAGTACTTC
CASSPAWGREQYF
>TRBJ2-7|-|TRBD2|TRBV7-2
TGTGCCAGCAGCCGACCCGGGACTAGAACGTACGAGCAGTACTTC
CASSRPGTRTYEQYF
>TRBJ1-4|few|-|TRBV4-1
TGCGCCAGCAGCCAAGAGTTTACCGGCTCAGGAGGTGAAAAACTGTTTTTT
CASSQEFTGSGGEKLFF
>TRBJ2-7|-|TRBD1|TRBV5-1
TGCGCCAGCAGCCCCAGACAGGGGCACCACGAGCAGTACTTC
CASSPRQGHHEQYF
>TRBJ1-6|-|TRBD1|TRBV9
TGTGCCAGCAGCACCTTAGGACAGGCGGGGTCACCCCTCCACTTT
CASSTLGQAGSPLHF
>TRBJ2-1|-|-|TRBV5-1
TGCGCCAGCAGCTTGGGATACTCTCCTAATAGAGATGAGCAGTTCTTC
CASSLGYSPNRDEQFF
>TRBJ2-1|-|TRBD1|TRBV15
TGTGCCACCAGCAGAGGGGGGCGACAGGGATACAATGAGCAGTTCTTC
CATSRGGRQGYNEQFF
>TRBJ1-2|few|TRBD1|TRBV11-2
TGTGCCAGCAGCTCAATCAGGGGGGCCTATGGCTACACCTTC
CASSSIRGAYGYTF
>TRBJ1-4|-|TRBD1|TRBV30
TGTGCCTGGACAGGGGCAGGGGGTGAAACTAATGAAAAACTGTTTTTT
CAWTGAGGETNEKLFF
>TRBJ1-1|-|-|TRBV25-1
TGTGCCAGCAGGAATAATAGGGCAGGGGCTAGAGCTTTCTTT
CASRNNRAGARAFF
>TRBJ2-2|few|-|TRBV5-4
TGTGCCAGCAGCTTGTTACCCTCGACAGGAGGCACCGGGGAGCTGTTTTTT
CASSLLPSTGGTGELFF
>TRBJ2-3|-|-|TRBV2
TGTGCCAGCAGCCCTTCTACCACCCGGCAGTATTTT
CASSPSTTRQYF
>TRBJ1-3|medium-sized|-|TRBV6-6
TGTGCCAGCAGTTCACAGGGAAACACCATATATTTT
CASSSQGNTIYF
>TRBJ2-7|-|TRBD1|TRBV6-4
TGTGCCAGCAGTGAGGGACAGGGACTACCGAACTCCTACGAGCAGTACTTC
CASSEGQGLPNSYEQYF
>TRBJ1-5|-|TRBD1|TRBV30
TGTGCCTGGAGTGAGCGGGACAGGCATCAGCCCCAGCATTTT
CAWSERDRHQPQHF
>TRBJ2-7|-|TRBD2|TRBV19
TGTGCCAGTAGTATACGTTGGGGACTAGCGTTCGAGCAGTACTTC
CASSIRWGLAFEQYF
>TRBJ1-5|-|TRBD1|TRBV28
TGTGCCAGCAGTTTGGGGACAGGCGGCAATCAGCCCCAGCATTTT
CASSLGTGGNQPQHF
>TRBJ2-5|once|TRBD1|TRBV9
TGTGCCAGCAGCCGATACGGGACAGTCCAAGAGACCCAGTACTTC
CASSRYGTVQETQYF
>TRBJ2-1|few|-|TRBV6-5
TGTGCCAGCAGTTATGGCAGGTCCTACAATGAGCAGTTCTTC
CASSYGRSYNEQFF
>TRBJ2-6|-|TRBD2|TRBV30
TGTGCCTGGAGTGTATCCCGGGGAGGGGCCTCTGGGGCCAACGTCCTGACTTTC
CAWSVSRGGASGANVLTF
>TRBJ2-3|-|-|TRBV5-4
TGTGCCAGCAGCTTGAATTTTTTAGGGGCAGATACGCAGTATTTT
CASSLNFLGADTQYF
>TRBJ1-2|once|-|TRBV7-8
TGTGCCAGCAGCTTAGATACAGGGAACTATGGCTACACCTTC
CASSLDTGNYGYTF
>TRBJ2-7|-|-|TRBV18
TGTGCCAGCTCACCCGTCGGACAGAGCGACTCCTACGAGCAGTACTTC
CASSPVGQSDSYEQYF
>TRBJ2-6|-|TRBD2|TRBV27
TGTGCCAGCAGTCTGTATAGCGGGGGGGCTGGGGCCAACGTCCTGACTTTC
CASSLYSGGAGANVLTF
>TRBJ2-3|-|TRBD2|TRBV7-8
TGTGCCAGCGCCCCAACCGGCGGGGGGGCCTCGGCAGATACGCAGTATTTT
CASAPTGGGASADTQYF